The T cell receptor (beta chain) described here comes from a study of OX40 agonist ivuxolimab in advanced cancers. Turning to the study itself: Ivuxolimab is a fully human IgG2 antibody that activates OX40 (CD134). Two cutaneous melanoma patients and one hepatocellular carcinoma patient, three in all, had partial responses.

Some clones are missing from TCRdb's copy, which holds only in-frame ones; the method was immunoSEQ multiplex PCR. The sample yields about 30,000 clones, 84% seen once. This clone was seen a single time. The CDR3 is 15 residues long. V lost 2 bases to trimming and J lost 7 bases, with 15 bases between them. In germline, CDR1 is SGHDT, CDR2 YYEEEE. The chain carries TRBV5-6 and TRBJ2-2, with D unclear. The TCR originated in an adult with an advanced solid tumor such as melanoma, head and neck, liver or kidney cancer. The material was CD4+ or CD8+ T cells sorted from blood, obtained in a trial of the OX40 agonist ivuxolimab. The DNA for the CDR3 is TGTGCCAGCAGCTTAGGAGTTCTAGGAAACGGGGAGCTGTTTTTT. Translation gives CASSLGVLGNGELFF.